The 3 T cell receptor beta chains presented below share a single source sample, sequenced in a study of T cell responses to AZD1222 COVID-19 vaccine. Method: immunoSEQ multiplex PCR; TCRdb's copy keeps in-frame clones and lacks some. The sample includes about 130,000 clones, 93% seen only once; the top ten take about 5%. The sample here was peripheral blood, taken on day 0 of AZD1222 vaccination. The receptors here all came from an adult in good health.

Only one count was recorded for this clone. V is TRBV4-1 and J is TRBJ1-1, with D perhaps matching TRBD1 (6 bases). V was shortened by 3 bases and J by 1 base, with 12 bases between the two germline ends. The CDR3 totals 15 residues. Per the germline V gene, CDR1 is MGHRA and CDR2 is YSYEKL. The CDR3 protein is CASSHPSDRNTEAFF. DNA for the CDR3: TGCGCCAGCAGCCACCCATCGGACAGGAACACTGAAGCTTTCTTT.

The V gene is TRBV12-5, the J gene TRBJ1-1, with D uncertain. Germline CDR1 reads LGHNT; CDR2 reads FRNRAP. This CDR3 region has 16 residues. V was trimmed by 0 bases and J by 3 bases, leaving 14 bases between them. CDR3 nucleotide sequence: TGTGCTAGTGGTTTGGTCCGCGTGGTTTCGGACACTGAAGCTTTCTTT. Its translation: CASGLVRVVSDTEAFF.

The chain recombines TRBV6-6 with TRBJ2-1; possibly TRBD1 for D (6 bases). CDR1 and CDR2 (germline): MNHNY, SVGAGI (reference sequence). The CDR3 length is 13 residues. V was cut by 4 bases and J by 4 bases, with 8 bases left in between. DNA for the CDR3: TGTGCCAGCAGTTCCGGACAGTACAATGAGCAGTTCTTC. Protein product: CASSSGQYNEQFF.